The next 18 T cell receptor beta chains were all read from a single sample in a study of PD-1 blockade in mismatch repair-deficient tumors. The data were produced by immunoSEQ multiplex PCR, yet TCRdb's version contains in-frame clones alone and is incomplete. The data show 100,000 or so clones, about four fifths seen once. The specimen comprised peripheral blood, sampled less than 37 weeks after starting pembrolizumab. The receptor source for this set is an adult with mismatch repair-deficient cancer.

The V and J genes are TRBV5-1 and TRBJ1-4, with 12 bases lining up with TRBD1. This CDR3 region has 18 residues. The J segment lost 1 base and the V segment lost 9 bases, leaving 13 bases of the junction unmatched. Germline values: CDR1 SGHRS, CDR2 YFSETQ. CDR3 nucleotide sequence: TGCGCCACACCCCGGGACAGGGGGCCGCGGGGAACTAATGAAAAACTGTTTTTT. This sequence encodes CATPRDRGPRGTNEKLFF.

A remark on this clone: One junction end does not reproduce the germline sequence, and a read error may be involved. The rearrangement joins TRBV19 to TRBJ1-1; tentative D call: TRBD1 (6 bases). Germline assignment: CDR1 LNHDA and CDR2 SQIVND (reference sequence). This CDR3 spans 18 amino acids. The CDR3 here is CASSPPGDGTRMKTEAFF. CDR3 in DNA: TGTGCCAGTAGTCCACCAGGGGACGGCACCCGAATGAAGACTGAAGCTTTCTTT.

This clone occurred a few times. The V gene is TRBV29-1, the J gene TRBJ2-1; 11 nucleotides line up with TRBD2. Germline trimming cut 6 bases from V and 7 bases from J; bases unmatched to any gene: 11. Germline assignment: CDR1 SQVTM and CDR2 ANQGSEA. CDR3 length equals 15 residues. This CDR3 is CSVGRPGLAVNEQFF. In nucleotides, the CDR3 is TGCAGCGTAGGACGACCGGGACTAGCGGTGAATGAGCAGTTCTTC.

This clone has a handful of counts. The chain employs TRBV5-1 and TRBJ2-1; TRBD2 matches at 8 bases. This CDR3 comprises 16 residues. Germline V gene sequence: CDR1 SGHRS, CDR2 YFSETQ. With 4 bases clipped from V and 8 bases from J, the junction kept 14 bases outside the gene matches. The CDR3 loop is CASSLSSGRGFDEQFF. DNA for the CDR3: TGCGCCAGCAGCCTGAGTTCCGGGAGGGGATTTGATGAGCAGTTCTTC.

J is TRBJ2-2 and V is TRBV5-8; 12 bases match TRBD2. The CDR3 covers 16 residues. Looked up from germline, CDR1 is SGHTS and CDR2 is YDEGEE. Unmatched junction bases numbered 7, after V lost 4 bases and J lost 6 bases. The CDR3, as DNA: TGTGCCAGCAGCCCCCTAGCGGGAGGGCCGGCCGGGGAGCTGTTTTTT. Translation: CASSPLAGGPAGELFF.

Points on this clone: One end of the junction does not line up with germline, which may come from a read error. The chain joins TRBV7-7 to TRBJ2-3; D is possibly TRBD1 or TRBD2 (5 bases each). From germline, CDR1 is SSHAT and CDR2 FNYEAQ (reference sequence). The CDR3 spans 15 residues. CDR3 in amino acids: CASSLVGLEGDTQYF. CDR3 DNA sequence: TGTGCTAGCAGCTTAGTCGGTCTCGAGGGGGATACGCAGTATTTT.

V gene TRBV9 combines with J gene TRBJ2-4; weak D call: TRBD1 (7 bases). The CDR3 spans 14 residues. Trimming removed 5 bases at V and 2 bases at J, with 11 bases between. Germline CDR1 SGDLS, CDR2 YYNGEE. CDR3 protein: CASSPGGSKNIQYF. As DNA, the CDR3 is TGTGCCAGCAGTCCAGGGGGGTCCAAAAACATTCAGTACTTC.

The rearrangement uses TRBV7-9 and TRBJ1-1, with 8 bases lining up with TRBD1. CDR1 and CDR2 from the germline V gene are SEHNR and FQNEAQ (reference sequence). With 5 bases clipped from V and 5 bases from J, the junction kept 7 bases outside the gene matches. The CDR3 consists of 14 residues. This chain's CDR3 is CASSVQGAWTEAFF. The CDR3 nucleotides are TGTGCCAGCAGCGTCCAGGGGGCATGGACTGAAGCTTTCTTT.

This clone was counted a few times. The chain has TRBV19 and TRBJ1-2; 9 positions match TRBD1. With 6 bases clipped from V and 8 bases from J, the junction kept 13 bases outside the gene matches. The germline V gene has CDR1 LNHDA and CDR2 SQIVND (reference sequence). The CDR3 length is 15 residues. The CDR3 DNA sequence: TGTGCCAGTAGATACGGGACAGGGATCGGCTTCGGCTACACCTTC. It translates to CASRYGTGIGFGYTF.

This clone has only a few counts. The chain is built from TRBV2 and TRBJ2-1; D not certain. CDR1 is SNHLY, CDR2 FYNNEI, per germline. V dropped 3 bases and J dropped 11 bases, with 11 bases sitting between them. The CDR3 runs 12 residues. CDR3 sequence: CASSETLKKQFF. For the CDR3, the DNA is TGTGCCAGCAGTGAGACCCTAAAGAAGCAGTTCTTC.

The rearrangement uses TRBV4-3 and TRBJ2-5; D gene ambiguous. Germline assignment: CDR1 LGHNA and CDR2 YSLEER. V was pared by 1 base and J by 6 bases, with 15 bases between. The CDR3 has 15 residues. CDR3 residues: CASSQVETDAQTQYF. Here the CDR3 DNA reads TGCGCCAGCAGCCAAGTAGAAACGGACGCACAGACCCAGTACTTC.

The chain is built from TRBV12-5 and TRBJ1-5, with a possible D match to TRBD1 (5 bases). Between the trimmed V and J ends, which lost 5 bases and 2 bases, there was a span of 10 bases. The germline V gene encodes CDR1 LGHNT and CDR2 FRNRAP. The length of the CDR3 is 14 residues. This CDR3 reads CASGPWGGNQPQHF. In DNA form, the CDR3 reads TGTGCTAGTGGTCCCTGGGGGGGCAATCAGCCCCAGCATTTT.

Written as DNA, the CDR3 is TGCGCCAGCAGCTTGTGGGGATCCGCGGCTGACGCGAAGACCCAGTACTTC. Amino acid sequence: CASSLWGSAADAKTQYF. The chain employs TRBV5-1 and TRBJ2-5; D gene ambiguous. From germline, CDR1 is SGHRS and CDR2 YFSETQ. Trimming took 1 base from V and 6 from J, leaving 22 bases between them. CDR3 length equals 17 residues.

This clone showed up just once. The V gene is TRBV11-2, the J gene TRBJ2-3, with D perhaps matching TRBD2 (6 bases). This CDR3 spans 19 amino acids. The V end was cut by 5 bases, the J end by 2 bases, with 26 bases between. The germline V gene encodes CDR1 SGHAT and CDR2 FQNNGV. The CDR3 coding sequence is TGTGCCAGCAGCCGATCCGGGACTCCCCTAGCCCCGCACACAGATACGCAGTATTTT. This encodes CASSRSGTPLAPHTDTQYF.

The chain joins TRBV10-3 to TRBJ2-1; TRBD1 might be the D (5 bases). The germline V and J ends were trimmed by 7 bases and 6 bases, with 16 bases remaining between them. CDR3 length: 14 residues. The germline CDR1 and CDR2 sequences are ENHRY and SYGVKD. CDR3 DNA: TGTGCCATCATGCGAACGCTAGGGGTCAATGAGCAGTTCTTC. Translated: CAIMRTLGVNEQFF.

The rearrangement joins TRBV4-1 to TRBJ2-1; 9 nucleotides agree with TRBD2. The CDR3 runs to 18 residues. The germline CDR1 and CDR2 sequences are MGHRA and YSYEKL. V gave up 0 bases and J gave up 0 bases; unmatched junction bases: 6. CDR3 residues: CASSQELAGASSYNEQFF. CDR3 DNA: TGCGCCAGCAGCCAAGAACTAGCGGGTGCCAGCTCCTACAATGAGCAGTTCTTC.

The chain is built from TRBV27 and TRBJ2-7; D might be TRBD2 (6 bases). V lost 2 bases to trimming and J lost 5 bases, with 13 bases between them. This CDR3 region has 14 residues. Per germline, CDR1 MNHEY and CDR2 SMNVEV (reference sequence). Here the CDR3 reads CASSLRLGGDEQYF. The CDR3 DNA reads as TGTGCCAGCAGTTTAAGGTTGGGGGGAGACGAGCAGTACTTC.

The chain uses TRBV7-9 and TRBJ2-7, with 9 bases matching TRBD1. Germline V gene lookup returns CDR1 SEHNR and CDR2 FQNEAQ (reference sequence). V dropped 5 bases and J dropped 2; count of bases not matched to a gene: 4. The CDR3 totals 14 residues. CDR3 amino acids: CASSPYRGPYEQYF. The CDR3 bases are TGTGCCAGCAGCCCGTACAGGGGGCCCTACGAGCAGTACTTC.